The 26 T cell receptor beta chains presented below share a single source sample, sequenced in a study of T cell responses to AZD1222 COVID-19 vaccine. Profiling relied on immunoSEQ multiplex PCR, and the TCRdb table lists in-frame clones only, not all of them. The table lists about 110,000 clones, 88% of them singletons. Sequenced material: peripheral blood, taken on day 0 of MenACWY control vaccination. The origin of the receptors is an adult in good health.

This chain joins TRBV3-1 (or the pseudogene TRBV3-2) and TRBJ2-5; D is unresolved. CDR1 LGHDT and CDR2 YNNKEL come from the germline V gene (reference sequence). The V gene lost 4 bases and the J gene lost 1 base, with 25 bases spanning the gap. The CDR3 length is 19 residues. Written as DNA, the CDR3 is TGTGCCAGCAGCCCGCCTCCTAAAACCCCAAAGCGCCCCCAAGAGACCCAGTACTTC. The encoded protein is CASSPPPKTPKRPQETQYF.

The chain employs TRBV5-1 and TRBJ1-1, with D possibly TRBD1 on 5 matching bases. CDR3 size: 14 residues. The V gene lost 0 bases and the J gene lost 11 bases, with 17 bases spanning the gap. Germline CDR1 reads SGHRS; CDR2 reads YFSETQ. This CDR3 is CASSLAGDPLRAFF. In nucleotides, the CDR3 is TGCGCCAGCAGCTTGGCCGGGGACCCTCTGCGTGCTTTCTTT.

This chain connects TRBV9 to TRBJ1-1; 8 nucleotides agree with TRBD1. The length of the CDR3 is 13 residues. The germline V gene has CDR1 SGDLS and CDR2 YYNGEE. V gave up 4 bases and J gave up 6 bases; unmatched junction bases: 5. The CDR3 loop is CASSIVQGAEAFF. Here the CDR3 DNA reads TGTGCCAGCAGCATTGTACAGGGGGCTGAAGCTTTCTTT.

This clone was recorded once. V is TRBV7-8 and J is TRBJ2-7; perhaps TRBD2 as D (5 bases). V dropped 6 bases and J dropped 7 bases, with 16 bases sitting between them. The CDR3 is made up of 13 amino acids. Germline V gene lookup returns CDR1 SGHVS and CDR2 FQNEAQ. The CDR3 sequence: CASRGSMTGEQYF. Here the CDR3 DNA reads TGTGCCAGCAGGGGCAGCATGACGGGGGAGCAGTACTTC.

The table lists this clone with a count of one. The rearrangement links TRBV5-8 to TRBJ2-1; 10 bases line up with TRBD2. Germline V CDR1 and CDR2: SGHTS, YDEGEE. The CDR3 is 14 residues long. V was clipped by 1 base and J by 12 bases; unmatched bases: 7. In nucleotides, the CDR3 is TGTGCCAGCAGCTTGTTAGGATCTAGCGGGGGGCAGTTCTTC. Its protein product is CASSLLGSSGGQFF.

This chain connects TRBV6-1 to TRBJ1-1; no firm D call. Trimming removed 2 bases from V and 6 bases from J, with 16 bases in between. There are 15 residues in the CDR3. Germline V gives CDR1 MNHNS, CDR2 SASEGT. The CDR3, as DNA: TGTGCCAGCAGTGAATTACCCGGACGGATATCTGAAGCTTTCTTT. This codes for CASSELPGRISEAFF.

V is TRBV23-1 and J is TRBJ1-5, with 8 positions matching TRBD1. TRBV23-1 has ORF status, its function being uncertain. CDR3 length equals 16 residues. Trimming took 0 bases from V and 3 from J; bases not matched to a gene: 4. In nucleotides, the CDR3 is TGCGCCAGCAGTCAATCGGGGGACAGGATCAATCAGCCCCAGCATTTT. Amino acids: CASSQSGDRINQPQHF.

As DNA, the CDR3 is TGCGCCAGCAGCACGGACGGGGGGGACTACGAGCAGTACTTC. This encodes CASSTDGGDYEQYF. This chain links TRBV5-1 with TRBJ2-7; TRBD2 matches 8 bases. This CDR3 has 14 amino acids. Losses at the gene ends were 4 bases for V and 3 bases for J; bases not matched to a gene: 6. The germline CDR1 and CDR2 sequences are SGHRS and YFSETQ.

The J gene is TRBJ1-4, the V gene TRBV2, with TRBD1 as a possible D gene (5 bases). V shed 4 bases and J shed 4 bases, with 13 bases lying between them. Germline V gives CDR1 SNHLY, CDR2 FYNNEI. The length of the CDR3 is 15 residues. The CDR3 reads CASSGWAGLNEKLFF. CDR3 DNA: TGTGCCAGCAGTGGATGGGCAGGGCTTAATGAAAAACTGTTTTTT.

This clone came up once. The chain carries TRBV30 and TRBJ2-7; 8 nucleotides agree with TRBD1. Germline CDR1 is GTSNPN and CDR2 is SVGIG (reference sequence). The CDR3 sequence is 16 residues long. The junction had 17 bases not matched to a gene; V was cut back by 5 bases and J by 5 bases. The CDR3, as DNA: TGTGCCTGGGCAAGGGCCTACGACAGGGGCGAGGACGAGCAGTACTTC. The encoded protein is CAWARAYDRGEDEQYF.

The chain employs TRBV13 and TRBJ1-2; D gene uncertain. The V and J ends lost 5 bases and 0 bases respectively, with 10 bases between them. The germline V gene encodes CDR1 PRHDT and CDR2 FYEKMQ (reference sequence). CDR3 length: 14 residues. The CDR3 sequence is CASSPGRTNYGYTF. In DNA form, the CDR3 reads TGTGCCAGCAGCCCGGGGAGGACTAACTATGGCTACACCTTC.

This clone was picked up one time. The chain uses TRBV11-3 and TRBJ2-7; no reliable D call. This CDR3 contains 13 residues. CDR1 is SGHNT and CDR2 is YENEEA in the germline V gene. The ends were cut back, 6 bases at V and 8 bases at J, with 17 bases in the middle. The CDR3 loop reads CASSPLGQSQQYF. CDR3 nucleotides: TGTGCCAGCAGTCCCCTCGGGCAGAGTCAGCAGTACTTC.

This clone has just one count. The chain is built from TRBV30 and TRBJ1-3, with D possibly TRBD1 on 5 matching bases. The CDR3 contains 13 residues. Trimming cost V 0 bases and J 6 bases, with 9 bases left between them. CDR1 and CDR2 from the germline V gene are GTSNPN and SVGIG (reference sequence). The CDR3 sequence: CAWSVRGSNTIYF. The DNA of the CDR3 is TGTGCCTGGAGTGTTCGGGGGTCAAACACCATATATTTT.

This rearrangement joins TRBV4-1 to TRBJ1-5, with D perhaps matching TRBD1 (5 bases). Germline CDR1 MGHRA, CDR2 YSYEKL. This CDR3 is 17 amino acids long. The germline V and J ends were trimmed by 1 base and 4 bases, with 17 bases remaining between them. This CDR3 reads CASSQGSVRGWNQPQHF. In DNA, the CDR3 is TGCGCCAGCAGCCAAGGATCGGTAAGGGGCTGGAATCAGCCCCAGCATTTT.

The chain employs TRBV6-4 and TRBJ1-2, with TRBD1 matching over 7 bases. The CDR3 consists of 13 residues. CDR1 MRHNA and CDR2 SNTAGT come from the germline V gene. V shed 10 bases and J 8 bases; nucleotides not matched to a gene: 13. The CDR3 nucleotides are TGTGCCACCATGAACTTAACAGGGGAGGGCTACACCTTC. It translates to CATMNLTGEGYTF.

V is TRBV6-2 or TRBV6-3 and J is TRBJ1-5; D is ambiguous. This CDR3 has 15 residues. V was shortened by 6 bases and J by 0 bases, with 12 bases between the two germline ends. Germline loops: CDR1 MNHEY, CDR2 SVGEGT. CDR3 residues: CASSLGRYSNQPQHF. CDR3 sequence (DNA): TGTGCCAGCAGCCTCGGACGGTATAGCAATCAGCCCCAGCATTTT.

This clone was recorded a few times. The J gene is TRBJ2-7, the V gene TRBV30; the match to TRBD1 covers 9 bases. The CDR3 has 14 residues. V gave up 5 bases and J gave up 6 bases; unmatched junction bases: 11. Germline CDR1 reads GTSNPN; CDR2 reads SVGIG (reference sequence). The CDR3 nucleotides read TGTGCCTGGGGGCGACCTGGACAGGGGTCCGAGCAGTACTTC. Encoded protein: CAWGRPGQGSEQYF.

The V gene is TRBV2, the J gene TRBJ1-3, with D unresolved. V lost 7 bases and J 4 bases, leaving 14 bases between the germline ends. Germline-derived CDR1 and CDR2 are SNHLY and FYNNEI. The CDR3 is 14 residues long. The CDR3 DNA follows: TGTGCCAGCAAAGACTCCTCCGGCGGAAACACCATATATTTT. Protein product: CASKDSSGGNTIYF.

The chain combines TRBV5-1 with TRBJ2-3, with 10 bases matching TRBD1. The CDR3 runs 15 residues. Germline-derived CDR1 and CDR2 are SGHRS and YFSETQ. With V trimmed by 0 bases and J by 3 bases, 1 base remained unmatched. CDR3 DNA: TGCGCCAGCAGCTTGGGGGGACAGGGGACAGATACGCAGTATTTT. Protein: CASSLGGQGTDTQYF.

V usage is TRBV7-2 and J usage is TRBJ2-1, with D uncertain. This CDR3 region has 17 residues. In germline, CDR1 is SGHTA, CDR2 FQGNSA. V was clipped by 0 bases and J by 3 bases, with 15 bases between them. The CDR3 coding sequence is TGTGCCAGCAGCTTAGCGCCGGCTACACGGTACTACAATGAGCAGTTCTTC. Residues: CASSLAPATRYYNEQFF.

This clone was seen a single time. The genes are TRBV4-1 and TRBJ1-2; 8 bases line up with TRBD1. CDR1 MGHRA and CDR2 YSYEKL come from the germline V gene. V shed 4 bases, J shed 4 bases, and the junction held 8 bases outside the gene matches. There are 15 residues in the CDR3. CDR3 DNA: TGCGCCAGCAGCCCTCAGCGGACAGGGCGCTATGGCTACACCTTC. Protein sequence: CASSPQRTGRYGYTF.

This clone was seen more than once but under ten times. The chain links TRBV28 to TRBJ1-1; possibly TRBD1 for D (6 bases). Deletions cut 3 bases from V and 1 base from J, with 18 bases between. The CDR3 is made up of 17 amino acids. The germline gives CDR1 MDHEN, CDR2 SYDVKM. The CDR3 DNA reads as TGTGCCAGCAGTTTTCCGCCTCAAGGGACATCGAACACTGAAGCTTTCTTT. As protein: CASSFPPQGTSNTEAFF.

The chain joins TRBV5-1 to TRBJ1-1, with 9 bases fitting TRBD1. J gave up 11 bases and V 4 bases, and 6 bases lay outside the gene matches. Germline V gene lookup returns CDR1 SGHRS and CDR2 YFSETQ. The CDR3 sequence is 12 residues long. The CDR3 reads CASSPGDRAAFF. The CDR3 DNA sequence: TGCGCCAGCAGCCCAGGGGACAGGGCCGCTTTCTTT.

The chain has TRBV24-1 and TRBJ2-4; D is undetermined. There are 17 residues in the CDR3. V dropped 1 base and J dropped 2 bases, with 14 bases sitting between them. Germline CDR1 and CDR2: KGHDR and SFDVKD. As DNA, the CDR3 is TGTGCCACCAGTGATTTCTTGCTTCGACCCTCCAAAAACATTCAGTACTTC. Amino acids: CATSDFLLRPSKNIQYF.

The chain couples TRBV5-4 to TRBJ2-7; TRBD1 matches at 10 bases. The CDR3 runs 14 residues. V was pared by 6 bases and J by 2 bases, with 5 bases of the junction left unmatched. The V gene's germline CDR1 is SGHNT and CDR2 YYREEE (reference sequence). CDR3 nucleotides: TGTGCCAGCACCCGGACAGGGGGAACCTACGAGCAGTACTTC. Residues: CASTRTGGTYEQYF.

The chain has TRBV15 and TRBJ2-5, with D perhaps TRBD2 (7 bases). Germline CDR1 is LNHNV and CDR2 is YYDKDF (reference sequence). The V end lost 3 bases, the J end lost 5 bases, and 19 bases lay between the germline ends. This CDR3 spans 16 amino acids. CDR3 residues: CATSRGGQAGWETQYF. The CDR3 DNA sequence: TGTGCCACCAGCAGGGGGGGGCAGGCGGGCTGGGAGACCCAGTACTTC.